The sequence of this T cell receptor beta chain was determined in a study of shared clonotypes between healthy human individuals. Trimming removed 0 bases at V and 1 base at J, with 16 bases between. This CDR3 has 18 amino acids. In germline, CDR1 is ENHRY, CDR2 SYGVKD. Sequencing used immunoSEQ multiplex PCR; TCRdb keeps in-frame clones, though not all of them. The sample carries some 2.3 million clones, approximately 93% recorded once. The table lists this clone with a count of one. The chain has TRBV10-3 and TRBJ2-1; D gene uncertain. This TCR derives from a man aged 18 to 29 in good health. Some clones in this sample may be carry-over from other donors' samples. The sequenced sample consisted of naive CD4+ T cells from PBMCs. Noted subset: CD45RA+ positively selected. The CDR3 DNA reads TGTGCCATCAGTGAGTCGATCTATAGTATAGAGTCCTACAATGAGCAGTTCTTC. This encodes CAISESIYSIESYNEQFF.